The source of this TCR beta chain is a study of beta chain features in type 1 diabetes. Whole-study findings and limits: The similarity of naive, central memory and Treg TCRB repertoires appeared greater among patients than among healthy donors.

Reverse transcribing all isolated RNA meant expressed TCRB transcripts were sequenced. The method was immunoSEQ multiplex PCR; TCRdb's version includes in-frame clones alone and lacks a portion of them. The sample consists of 850,000 to 900,000 clones, 15% to 20% of them appearing once. The junction had 10 bases not matched to a gene; V was cut back by 6 bases and J by 2 bases. CDR1 is KGHSH and CDR2 is LQKENI in the germline V gene. The CDR3 consists of 16 residues. Notes on this clone: Its antigen is not identified.

This chain links TRBV18 with TRBJ2-7; the match to TRBD2 covers 10 bases. This receptor was obtained from a woman in her late teens or twenties in good health. The sample comprised naive CD4+ T cells from blood. The CDR3 is CASSRFTSGKTYEQYF. DNA for the CDR3: TGTGCCAGCTCGCGTTTCACTAGCGGGAAAACCTACGAGCAGTACTTC.